This T cell receptor (beta chain) comes out of a study of blood T cells in healthy people across ages. With a J-beta primer mix and a sample-barcoded 5' primer, a second PCR ran about 7 to 12 cycles. A single record per CDR3 protein comes from TCRdb applying MiXCR to the 5' RACE reads. The sample lists about 800,000 distinct CDR3 sequences; 20% to 25% were seen once. This clonotype was seen many times. Per germline, CDR1 SGHTA and CDR2 FQGNSA. V trimming: 5 bases; J trimming: 1 base; junction bases outside the gene matches: 3. The CDR3 has 15 amino acids. These same data were also listed under a study on T cells of mothers and their children. That study adds: Sample barcodes plus 2-4 random nucleotides came from the M1S primer.

Sequencing was performed on blood. The clonotype originates from a boy between 10 and 17 years old in good health. The V call is TRBV7-2, the J call TRBJ2-3, with 10 nucleotides matching TRBD2. CDR3 region: CASSPGTSGTDTQYF. The CDR3 DNA sequence: TGTGCCAGCAGCCCCGGGACTAGCGGCACAGATACGCAGTATTTT.